These 20 T cell receptor beta chains were sequenced from one sample in a study of cytomegalovirus exposure and HLA in healthy donors. Produced via immunoSEQ multiplex PCR; TCRdb's table is partial and in-frame only. The table has tens of thousands of clones, 96% seen once. Sequenced input: PBMCs. The receptors originated from a woman aged 18-29 years in good health and CMV-seropositive.

The chain uses TRBV5-1 and TRBJ2-2; 8 bases align to TRBD1. CDR1 is SGHRS and CDR2 is YFSETQ in the germline V gene. The trim removed 0 bases at V and 1 base at J, leaving 2 bases unmatched. The CDR3 spans 16 residues. The CDR3, as DNA: TGCGCCAGCAGCTTGGCCGGGACAGGGAACACCGGGGAGCTGTTTTTT. This gives the protein CASSLAGTGNTGELFF.

This clone appeared a single time. The rearrangement joins TRBV6-6 to TRBJ2-7; 12 nucleotides align to TRBD2. In germline, CDR1 is MNHNY, CDR2 SVGAGI (reference sequence). V lost 10 bases and J lost 2; bases outside the gene matches: 3. The CDR3 has 13 amino acids. The CDR3 DNA sequence: TGTGCCATCAGACTAGCGGGAGCCTACGAGCAGTACTTC. Its translation: CAIRLAGAYEQYF.

The chain has TRBV6-5 and TRBJ2-5, with TRBD1 matching over 12 bases. There are 14 residues in the CDR3. The germline V gene has CDR1 MNHEY and CDR2 SVGAGI. V was clipped by 5 bases and J by 10 bases; unmatched bases: 8. CDR3 amino acids: CASSAPGTGGVQYF. The CDR3 DNA is TGTGCCAGCAGTGCACCCGGGACAGGGGGCGTCCAGTACTTC.

The chain employs TRBV27 and TRBJ2-3; D gene unclear. Germline CDR1 is MNHEY and CDR2 is SMNVEV (reference sequence). V was cut by 5 bases and J by 5 bases, with 11 bases left in between. CDR3 length: 13 amino acids. The CDR3 sequence: CASSLSSQDTQYF. Written as DNA, the CDR3 is TGTGCCAGCAGTCTCTCTTCACAAGATACGCAGTATTTT.

The CDR3 sequence is CASSPQVINYGYTF. In DNA form, the CDR3 reads TGCGCCAGCAGCCCACAGGTTATTAACTATGGCTACACCTTC. The chain recombines TRBV4-3 with TRBJ1-2; D may be TRBD1 (5 bases). The V and J ends lost 4 bases and 1 base respectively, with 10 bases between them. Germline assignment: CDR1 LGHNA and CDR2 YSLEER. CDR3 length: 14 amino acids.

The rearrangement links TRBV30 to TRBJ2-3, with a weak D call TRBD2 (5 bases). Trimming left V 5 bases short and J 4 bases short, with 16 bases between. The length of the CDR3 is 14 residues. Germline V lookup: CDR1 GTSNPN, CDR2 SVGIG (reference sequence). The CDR3 bases are TGTGCCTGGGATGGAACGGGAAGGGCAGATACGCAGTATTTT. Residues: CAWDGTGRADTQYF.

The chain links TRBV7-2 to TRBJ2-3; D may be TRBD2 (6 bases). The CDR3 totals 12 residues. Trimming took 5 bases from V and 10 from J, leaving 13 bases between them. Germline CDR1 is SGHTA and CDR2 is FQGNSA. The CDR3 nucleotides are TGTGCCAGCAGCCGGGCGGGCGGGGCGCAGTATTTT. This codes for CASSRAGGAQYF.

The chain has TRBV11-1 and TRBJ2-7; 7 nucleotides line up with TRBD1. In germline, CDR1 is SGHAT, CDR2 FQDESV (reference sequence). V dropped 4 bases and J dropped 3; count of bases not matched to a gene: 12. CDR3 length: 16 amino acids. The CDR3 bases are TGTGCCAGCAGCTCAACGTCCGGACAGGCCTACTACGAGCAGTACTTC. Translation: CASSSTSGQAYYEQYF.

This clone came up once. The chain combines TRBV18 with TRBJ2-5, with TRBD2 as a possible D gene (5 bases). There are 14 residues in the CDR3. Germline CDR1 and CDR2: KGHSH and LQKENI. Trimming cost V 0 bases and J 0 bases, with 5 bases left between them. CDR3 amino acids: CASSPPADQETQYF. DNA of the CDR3: TGTGCCAGCTCACCACCAGCGGACCAAGAGACCCAGTACTTC.

The CDR3 sequence: CASSPGQGRDTEAFF. CDR3 coding DNA: TGTGCCAGCTCACCTGGACAGGGAAGGGACACTGAAGCTTTCTTT. The V gene is TRBV18, the J gene TRBJ1-1, with 8 bases that match TRBD1. The CDR3 consists of 15 residues. After removal of 3 bases from V and 3 bases from J, the junction contained 6 bases not matched to a gene. The germline V gene encodes CDR1 KGHSH and CDR2 LQKENI.

The CDR3 nucleotides are TGTGCCAGCAGCCGTCCCGGGACAGGGGCGGGGGAGCAGTTCTTC. This codes for CASSRPGTGAGEQFF. This chain uses TRBV28 with TRBJ2-1, with 10 bases that match TRBD1. Germline V lookup: CDR1 MDHEN, CDR2 SYDVKM. This CDR3 is 15 amino acids long. The V segment lost 6 bases and the J segment 10 bases; nucleotides outside the gene matches: 12.

This chain joins TRBV6-5 and TRBJ1-5; 7 nucleotides agree with TRBD1. The length of the CDR3 is 12 residues. Germline lookup yields CDR1 MNHEY and CDR2 SVGAGI. The junction had 1 base not matched to a gene; V was cut back by 5 bases and J by 6 bases. The CDR3 coding sequence is TGTGCCAGCAGTACAGGGGCTCAGCCCCAGCATTTT. Residues: CASSTGAQPQHF.

CDR3 coding DNA: TGTGCCAGCAGCTTGTCAGGGATAAAAAACATTCAGTACTTC. Translated, it gives CASSLSGIKNIQYF. The V gene is TRBV5-6, the J gene TRBJ2-4, with a weak D call TRBD1 (5 bases). The germline gives CDR1 SGHDT, CDR2 YYEEEE. Trimming removed 1 base at V and 4 bases at J, with 9 bases between. The CDR3 sequence is 14 residues long.

The V and J genes are TRBV4-1 and TRBJ2-1; 12 bases line up with TRBD2. Germline assignment: CDR1 MGHRA and CDR2 YSYEKL. Unmatched junction bases numbered 14, after V lost 5 bases and J lost 3 bases. The CDR3 is 19 residues long. The DNA of the CDR3 is TGCGCCAGCAGCACTCCCGGACTAGCGGGAAAGGGCAACTACAATGAGCAGTTCTTC. Translating it yields CASSTPGLAGKGNYNEQFF.

The V call is TRBV6-1, the J call TRBJ2-3; D unclear. CDR3 length: 13 amino acids. The germline V and J ends were trimmed by 5 bases and 2 bases, with 8 bases remaining between them. Per the germline V gene, CDR1 is MNHNS and CDR2 is SASEGT. CDR3 residues: CASSRDNTDTQYF. The CDR3, as DNA: TGTGCCAGCAGTAGAGACAACACAGATACGCAGTATTTT.

The chain couples TRBV7-9 to TRBJ2-2, with D perhaps TRBD2 (6 bases). The CDR3 length is 16 residues. The V gene lost 1 base and the J gene lost 1 base, with 10 bases spanning the gap. The germline gives CDR1 SEHNR, CDR2 FQNEAQ (reference sequence). The CDR3 spells CASSLVRGMNTGELFF. The CDR3 coding sequence is TGTGCCAGCAGCTTAGTACGGGGGATGAACACCGGGGAGCTGTTTTTT.

The chain recombines TRBV2 with TRBJ2-3, with 9 bases aligning to TRBD2. Germline V gene sequence: CDR1 SNHLY, CDR2 FYNNEI. The CDR3 is 15 amino acids. J was trimmed by 4 bases and V by 6 bases; bases with no gene match: 8. CDR3 sequence reads: CASSRTSVGADTQYF. In DNA form, the CDR3 reads TGTGCCAGCAGCCGGACTAGCGTCGGCGCAGATACGCAGTATTTT.

This sequence joins TRBV6-1 and TRBJ1-4; D perhaps matches TRBD1 (6 bases). CDR3 length: 15 residues. CDR1 and CDR2 from the germline V gene are MNHNS and SASEGT. Trimming left V 6 bases short and J 4 bases short, with 15 bases between. CDR3 region: CASRQRTEINEKLFF. The CDR3 coding sequence is TGTGCCAGCAGGCAGAGGACAGAAATTAATGAAAAACTGTTTTTT.

This sequence joins TRBV18 and TRBJ1-2; possible D gene TRBD1, 6 bases. The ends were cut back, 5 bases at V and 4 bases at J, with 8 bases in the middle. Germline lookup yields CDR1 KGHSH and CDR2 LQKENI. The CDR3 is 12 amino acids. CDR3 nucleotide sequence: TGTGCCAGCTCAGGGGGCGGCTATGGCTACACCTTC. Encoded protein: CASSGGGYGYTF.

The V call is TRBV28, the J call TRBJ1-2; D gene uncertain. Germline V gene data show CDR1 as MDHEN and CDR2 as SYDVKM. V lost 7 bases and J lost 8, with 14 bases in between. CDR3 size: 12 residues. DNA of the CDR3: TGTGCCAGCACCCCGGGCCGGGGAGGCTACACCTTC. This encodes CASTPGRGGYTF.